This paragraph covers one TCR beta chain sequence. The data were taken from a study of T-cell reconstitution after alpha-beta-depleted transplantation in children. Germline V lookup: CDR1 SQVTM, CDR2 ANQGSEA. V was clipped by 7 bases and J by 6 bases; unmatched bases: 3. This CDR3 has 12 amino acids. Unique molecular identifiers were incorporated into the prepared TCRbeta library. TCRdb passed the PCR reads through MiXCR, listing each CDR3 protein once. The table has nearly 550,000 distinct CDR3 sequences, about a sixth seen once. This clonotype was obtained from a human donor who donated a stem cell graft to a child with acute lymphoblastic leukemia. Sample: PBMCs from the stem cell graft donor, taken from the stem cell graft. The chain joins TRBV29-1 to TRBJ2-7; 13 nucleotides agree with TRBD2. CDR3 sequence: CSARLAGGEQYF. The CDR3 bases are TGCAGCGCCAGACTAGCGGGGGGCGAGCAGTACTTC.